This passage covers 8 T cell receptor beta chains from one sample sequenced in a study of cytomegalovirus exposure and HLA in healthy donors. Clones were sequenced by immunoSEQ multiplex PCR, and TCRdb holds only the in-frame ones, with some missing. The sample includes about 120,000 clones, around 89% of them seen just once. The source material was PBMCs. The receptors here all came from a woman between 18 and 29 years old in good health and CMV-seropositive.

The CDR3, as DNA: TGTGCCAGCAGCTTGCCAGGACTCCACGAGCAGTACTTC. It specifies CASSLPGLHEQYF. The V gene is TRBV11-2, the J gene TRBJ2-7, with D maybe TRBD2 (5 bases). Trimming stripped 3 bases from V and 5 bases from J, with 11 bases between. The CDR3 loop spans 13 amino acids. Looked up from germline, CDR1 is SGHAT and CDR2 is FQNNGV.

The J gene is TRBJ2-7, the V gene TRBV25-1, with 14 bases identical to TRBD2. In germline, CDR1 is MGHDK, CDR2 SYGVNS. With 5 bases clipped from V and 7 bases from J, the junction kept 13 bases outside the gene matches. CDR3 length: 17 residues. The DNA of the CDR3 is TGTGCCAGCAGTTCGTTTAAGGGACTAGCGGGAGTGGGTGAGCAGTACTTC. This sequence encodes CASSSFKGLAGVGEQYF.

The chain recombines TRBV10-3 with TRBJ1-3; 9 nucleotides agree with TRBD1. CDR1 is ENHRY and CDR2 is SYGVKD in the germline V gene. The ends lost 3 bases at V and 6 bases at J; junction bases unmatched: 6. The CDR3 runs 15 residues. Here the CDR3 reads CAISDYGTGINTIYF. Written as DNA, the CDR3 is TGTGCCATCAGTGACTACGGGACAGGGATAAACACCATATATTTT.

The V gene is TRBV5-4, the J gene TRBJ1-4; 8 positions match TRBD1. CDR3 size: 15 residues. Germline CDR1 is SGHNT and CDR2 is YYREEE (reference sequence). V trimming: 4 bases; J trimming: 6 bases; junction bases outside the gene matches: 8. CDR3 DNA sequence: TGTGCCAGCAGCATCAACAGGGGGTTGGATGAAAAACTGTTTTTT. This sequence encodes CASSINRGLDEKLFF.

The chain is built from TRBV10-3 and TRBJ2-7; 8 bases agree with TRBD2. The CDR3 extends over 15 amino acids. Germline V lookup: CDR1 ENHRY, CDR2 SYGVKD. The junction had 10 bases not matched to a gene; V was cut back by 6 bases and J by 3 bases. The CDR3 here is CAISPGGSGNYEQYF. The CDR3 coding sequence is TGTGCCATCAGCCCCGGGGGTAGCGGGAACTACGAGCAGTACTTC.

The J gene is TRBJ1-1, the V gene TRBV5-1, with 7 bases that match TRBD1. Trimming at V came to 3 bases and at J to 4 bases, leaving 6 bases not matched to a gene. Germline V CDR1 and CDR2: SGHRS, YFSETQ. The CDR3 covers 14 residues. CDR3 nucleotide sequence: TGCGCCAGCAGCTGGGGACAGCAGAGCACTGAAGCTTTCTTT. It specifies CASSWGQQSTEAFF.

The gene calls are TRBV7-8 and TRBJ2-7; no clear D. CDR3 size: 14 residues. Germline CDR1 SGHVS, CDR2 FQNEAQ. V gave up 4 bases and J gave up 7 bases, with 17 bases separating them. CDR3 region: CASSSPLEFGEQYF. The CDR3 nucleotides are TGTGCCAGCAGCTCACCCCTGGAGTTTGGGGAGCAGTACTTC.

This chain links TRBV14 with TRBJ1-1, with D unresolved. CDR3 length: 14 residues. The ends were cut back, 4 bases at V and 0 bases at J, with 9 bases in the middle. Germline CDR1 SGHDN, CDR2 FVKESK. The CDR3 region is CASSPNGVNTEAFF. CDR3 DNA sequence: TGTGCCAGCAGCCCCAACGGGGTGAACACTGAAGCTTTCTTT.